A single sample gave rise to the 11 T cell receptor beta chains below, sequenced in a study of blood T cells in healthy people across ages. Sample-barcoded 5' priming and a J-beta primer mix drove a second PCR of about 6 to 12 cycles. One entry per CDR3 protein results from TCRdb running MiXCR on the 5' RACE reads. The sample shows approximately 800,000 distinct CDR3 sequences, 55% to 75% of them seen only once. Sequences were obtained from blood. These receptors were obtained from a man aged 25-45 years in good health.

This clonotype was detected only once. V is TRBV29-1 and J is TRBJ2-1; D possibly corresponds to TRBD2 (5 bases). V was shortened by 4 bases and J by 0 bases, with 16 bases between the two germline ends. Per germline, CDR1 SQVTM and CDR2 ANQGSEA. The CDR3 runs 16 residues. CDR3 residues: CSVVLQRMPSYNEQFF. CDR3 sequence (DNA): TGCAGCGTTGTTTTGCAGCGGATGCCCTCCTACAATGAGCAGTTCTTC.

This clonotype was seen just once. The V gene is TRBV20-1, the J gene TRBJ2-1, with D unclear. The CDR3 covers 14 residues. CDR1 and CDR2 (germline): DFQATT, SNEGSKA (reference sequence). Trimming shortened V by 3 bases and J by 2 bases, and 11 bases separated the two germline ends. CDR3 bases: TGCAGTGCTAGGGGCGAGATTGCCTACAATGAGCAGTTCTTC. It yields the protein CSARGEIAYNEQFF.

This clonotype was detected ten times or more. The rearrangement links TRBV7-9 to TRBJ2-2, with D maybe TRBD1 (6 bases). The CDR3 contains 14 residues. V was pared by 5 bases and J by 4 bases, with 11 bases between. CDR1 and CDR2 (germline): SEHNR, FQNEAQ (reference sequence). The DNA of the CDR3 is TGTGCCAGCAGCAAGGGGGAAGGCACCGGGGAGCTGTTTTTT. Residues: CASSKGEGTGELFF.

The chain combines TRBV28 with TRBJ2-1; TRBD2 matches at 9 bases. Germline CDR1 is MDHEN and CDR2 is SYDVKM. The CDR3 extends over 16 amino acids. V was pared by 1 base and J by 6 bases, with 7 bases of the junction left unmatched. The CDR3 nucleotides are TGTGCCAGCAGTTTATACGCGGGAGGGCCAGTCAATGAGCAGTTCTTC. This encodes CASSLYAGGPVNEQFF.

The V gene is TRBV27, the J gene TRBJ2-3; a possible D gene is TRBD2 (7 bases). The CDR3 is 15 amino acids. Trimming stripped 7 bases from V and 1 base from J, with 15 bases between. CDR1 is MNHEY and CDR2 is SMNVEV in the germline V gene (reference sequence). CDR3 residues: CASTIGRGRTDTQYF. CDR3 nucleotide sequence: TGTGCCAGCACCATCGGGCGGGGGCGCACAGATACGCAGTATTTT.

The chain carries TRBV13 and TRBJ1-2, with a possible D match to TRBD1 (5 bases). The CDR3 is 14 residues long. V dropped 5 bases and J dropped 4 bases, with 14 bases sitting between them. Per the germline V gene, CDR1 is PRHDT and CDR2 is FYEKMQ (reference sequence). CDR3 DNA: TGTGCCAGCAGCCGAGGGGAGACGCTCTATGGCTACACCTTC. Amino acids: CASSRGETLYGYTF.

The sample holds a few counts of this clonotype. The chain links TRBV3-1 to TRBJ1-6, with no clear D. There are 11 residues in the CDR3. From germline, CDR1 is LGHDT and CDR2 YNNKEL (reference sequence). V shed 6 bases and J shed 7 bases, with 4 bases lying between them. CDR3 loop: CASRGNSPLHF. The CDR3 region has the DNA TGTGCCAGCAGGGGAAATTCACCCCTCCACTTT.

Concerning this clonotype itself: Since a much larger clone is just one base distant, this may be a read error. The chain joins TRBV4-3 to TRBJ2-1; tentative D call: TRBD2 (6 bases). Germline CDR1 reads LGHNA; CDR2 reads YSLEER. Trimming pared 2 bases from V and 13 bases from J, leaving 15 bases between. The CDR3 is 13 amino acids. CDR3 sequence (DNA): TGCGCCAGCAGCCAATTCGGGGGAGAGACCCAGTTCTTC. This encodes CASSQFGGETQFF.

The J gene is TRBJ2-5, the V gene TRBV7-9, with a tentative D call TRBD2 (5 bases). This CDR3 region has 14 residues. Germline CDR1 reads SEHNR; CDR2 reads FQNEAQ (reference sequence). The V end was cut by 5 bases, the J end by 2 bases, with 12 bases between. Written as DNA, the CDR3 is TGTGCCAGCAGCCTACAAAGCGGACAAGAGACCCAGTACTTC. Its protein product is CASSLQSGQETQYF.

The rearrangement joins TRBV28 to TRBJ2-7, with 9 bases identical to TRBD2. The CDR3 spans 13 residues. V dropped 5 bases and J dropped 5; count of bases not matched to a gene: 4. Germline V lookup: CDR1 MDHEN, CDR2 SYDVKM. The CDR3 DNA follows: TGTGCCAGCAGTGGGACTAGCATCCACGAGCAGTACTTC. The encoded protein is CASSGTSIHEQYF. Supplemented by reference TRBV28 and TRBJ2-7, the full variable domain reads DVKVTQSSRYLVKRTGEKVFLECVQDMDHENMFWYRQDPGLGLRLIYFSYDVKMKEKGDIPEGYSVSREKKERFSLILESASTNQTSMYLCASSGTSIHEQYFGPGTRLTVT.

V and J are TRBV7-9 and TRBJ1-4, with 7 bases that match TRBD1. CDR1 and CDR2 from the germline V gene are SEHNR and FQNEAQ (reference sequence). The CDR3 is 19 residues long. The V and J ends lost 0 bases and 0 bases, in that order; junction bases with no gene match: 10. DNA of the CDR3: TGTGCCAGCAGCTTAGCCAGGGGGGCCCTGCTTGCAACTAATGAAAAACTGTTTTTT. It yields the protein CASSLARGALLATNEKLFF.